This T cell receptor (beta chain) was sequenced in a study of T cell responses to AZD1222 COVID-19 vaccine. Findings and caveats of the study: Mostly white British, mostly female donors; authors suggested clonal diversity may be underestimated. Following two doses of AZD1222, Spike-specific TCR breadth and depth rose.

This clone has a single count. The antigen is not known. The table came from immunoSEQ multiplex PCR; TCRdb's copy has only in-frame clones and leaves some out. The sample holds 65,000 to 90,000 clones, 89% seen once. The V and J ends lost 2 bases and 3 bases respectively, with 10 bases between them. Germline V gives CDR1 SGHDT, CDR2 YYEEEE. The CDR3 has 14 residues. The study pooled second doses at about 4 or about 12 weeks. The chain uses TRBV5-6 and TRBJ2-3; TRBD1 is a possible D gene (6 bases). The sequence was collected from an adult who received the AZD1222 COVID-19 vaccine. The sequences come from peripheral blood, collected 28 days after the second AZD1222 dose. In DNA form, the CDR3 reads TGTGCCAGCAGCTTTGATACAGGGACAGATACGCAGTATTTT. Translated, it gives CASSFDTGTDTQYF.